The 23 T cell receptor beta chains below were found in one sample sequenced in a study of CD8 T cells in ankylosing spondylitis. Each CDR3 protein gets one entry after TCRdb re-called the 5' RACE reads with MiXCR. Among about 150,000 distinct CDR3 sequences listed, under 45% were seen once. Sequenced material: synovial fluid, either unsorted or a sorted T cell fraction (not recorded which). Every receptor here comes from a male donor with ankylosing spondylitis.

V usage is TRBV6-5 and J usage is TRBJ2-5, with 11 bases matching TRBD2. Germline CDR1 MNHEY, CDR2 SVGAGI. V trimming: 0 bases; J trimming: 5 bases; junction bases outside the gene matches: 8. The CDR3 loop spans 17 amino acids. CDR3 sequence (DNA): TGTGCCAGCAGTTACTCGTTTAGCGGGGGGGCCGTGGAGACCCAGTACTTC. Translating it yields CASSYSFSGGAVETQYF.

V is TRBV6-2 or TRBV6-3 and J is TRBJ2-2; 8 nucleotides align to TRBD1. This CDR3 has 17 residues. Germline CDR1 and CDR2: MNHEY and SVGEGT. V shed 2 bases and J 3 bases; nucleotides not matched to a gene: 8. This CDR3 is CASSYRLDREDTGELFF. For the CDR3, the DNA is TGTGCCAGCAGTTACCGCTTGGACAGGGAGGACACCGGGGAGCTGTTTTTT.

The chain combines TRBV21-1 with TRBJ1-5; the table's D call, TRBD1, was not checked against the DNA. TRBV21-1 is an annotated pseudogene. The CDR3 has 14 residues. This chain's CDR3 is CASSKGGGNQPQHF. CDR3 nucleotides: TGTGCCAGCAGCAAAGGGGGGGGCAATCAGCCCCAGCATTTT.

This chain uses TRBV13 with TRBJ1-2, with 7 bases that match TRBD1. V was clipped by 4 bases and J by 6 bases; unmatched bases: 8. The CDR3 is 14 amino acids. Looked up from germline, CDR1 is PRHDT and CDR2 is FYEKMQ (reference sequence). CDR3 loop: CASSSLQGGNGYTF. The CDR3, as DNA: TGTGCCAGCAGCTCCCTTCAGGGGGGGAATGGCTACACCTTC.

The rearrangement uses TRBV6-2 or TRBV6-3 and TRBJ1-1; unclear D gene. The CDR3 totals 14 residues. CDR1 and CDR2 (germline): MNHEY, SVGEGT. V dropped 2 bases and J dropped 0 bases, with 7 bases sitting between them. CDR3 bases: TGTGCCAGCAGTTACGGAGGGTTGAACACTGAAGCTTTCTTT. This translates into CASSYGGLNTEAFF.

The rearrangement links TRBV7-8 to TRBJ2-7, with D perhaps TRBD1 (6 bases). V shed 1 base and J shed 3 bases, with 19 bases lying between them. Germline CDR1 SGHVS, CDR2 FQNEAQ. This CDR3 contains 17 residues. The CDR3 loop is CASSLGAGVPLNYEQYF. Written as DNA, the CDR3 is TGTGCCAGCAGCTTAGGGGCAGGGGTACCTCTAAACTACGAGCAGTACTTC.

This clonotype was counted many times. The chain couples TRBV4-2 to TRBJ2-7; no definite D call. Deletions cut 0 bases from V and 0 bases from J, with 3 bases between. Germline CDR1 LGHNA, CDR2 YNFKEQ. There are 13 residues in the CDR3. DNA for the CDR3: TGTGCCAGCAGCCAAGAGTCCTCCTACGAGCAGTACTTC. Its translation: CASSQESSYEQYF.

This chain joins TRBV23-1 and TRBJ2-3; 9 nucleotides match TRBD2. TRBV23-1 counts as an open reading frame of uncertain function. The J segment lost 2 bases and the V segment lost 2 bases, leaving 11 bases of the junction unmatched. This CDR3 comprises 18 residues. The chain's CDR3 is CASSQPGTSTFITDTQYF. CDR3 bases: TGCGCCAGCAGTCAACCGGGGACTAGCACTTTTATCACAGATACGCAGTATTTT.

This clonotype was seen only a few times. This sequence joins TRBV7-9 and TRBJ1-1; D unresolved. Germline CDR1 SEHNR, CDR2 FQNEAQ (reference sequence). CDR3 length equals 14 residues. Trimming took off 6 bases at V and 0 bases at J, with 11 bases between the two ends. The CDR3 is CASSPGVVNTEAFF. For the CDR3, the DNA is TGTGCCAGCAGTCCTGGGGTTGTGAACACTGAAGCTTTCTTT.

The chain links TRBV7-3 to TRBJ2-1, with a possible D match to TRBD2 (5 bases). Germline loops: CDR1 SGHTA, CDR2 FQGTGA. The length of the CDR3 is 15 residues. V lost 5 bases, J lost 6 bases, and 17 bases lay in between. The CDR3 sequence: CASSPTRVGSNEQFF. The CDR3 coding sequence is TGTGCCAGCAGCCCCACGCGGGTGGGGAGCAATGAGCAGTTCTTC.

The chain links TRBV12-3 or TRBV12-4 to TRBJ2-1; D perhaps matches TRBD2 (6 bases). The CDR3 is 18 amino acids. V dropped 5 bases and J dropped 0 bases, with 20 bases sitting between them. The CDR3 protein is CASSPPWGVGGSYNEQFF. The CDR3 DNA reads as TGTGCCAGCAGTCCCCCTTGGGGGGTTGGGGGCTCCTACAATGAGCAGTTCTTC.

V gene TRBV3-1 combines with J gene TRBJ2-7, with D perhaps matching TRBD1 or TRBD2 (5 bases each). Germline values: CDR1 LGHDT, CDR2 YNNKEL (reference sequence). The CDR3 consists of 15 residues. The V end was cut by 0 bases, the J end by 4 bases, with 13 bases between. The CDR3 coding sequence is TGTGCCAGCAGCCAAGAGGGACCGAGAAAATACGAGCAGTACTTC. It specifies CASSQEGPRKYEQYF.

The V call is TRBV7-3, the J call TRBJ2-2, with D perhaps TRBD1 (5 bases). The CDR3 length is 13 residues. Germline V gene sequence: CDR1 SGHTA, CDR2 FQGTGA. V was trimmed by 2 bases and J by 7 bases, leaving 8 bases between them. The CDR3 DNA reads TGTGCCAGCAGCTTAGTAGGGGACGGGGAGCTGTTTTTT. Its protein is CASSLVGDGELFF.

This rearrangement joins TRBV29-1 to TRBJ2-5, with 9 bases matching TRBD1. This CDR3 is built from 18 residues. V was clipped by 6 bases and J by 7 bases; unmatched bases: 24. Germline V gene sequence: CDR1 SQVTM, CDR2 ANQGSEA. The CDR3 region is CSVRQDRGRPRSGGTQYF. Here the CDR3 DNA reads TGCAGCGTGCGCCAGGACAGGGGAAGGCCTCGTTCGGGAGGGACCCAGTACTTC. Full variable domain (rest looked up from reference TRBV29-1 and TRBJ2-5): SAVISQKPSRDICQRGTSLTIQCQVDSQVTMMFWYRQQPGQSLTLIATANQGSEATYESGFVIDKFPISRPNLTFSTLTVSNMSPEDSSIYLCSVRQDRGRPRSGGTQYFGPGTRLLVL.

This sequence joins TRBV6-2 or TRBV6-3 and TRBJ2-7; weak D call: TRBD2 (6 bases). The germline gives CDR1 MNHEY, CDR2 SVGEGT. The CDR3 has 14 residues. V was cut by 4 bases and J by 3 bases, with 13 bases left in between. The CDR3 here is CASSSRLVVYEQYF. CDR3 bases: TGTGCCAGCAGTTCTAGACTAGTAGTCTACGAGCAGTACTTC.

This clonotype was found a few times. The chain is built from TRBV2 and TRBJ2-3; possibly TRBD2 for D (6 bases). V lost 6 bases, J lost 1 base, and 14 bases lay in between. The CDR3 spans 15 residues. The germline CDR1 and CDR2 sequences are SNHLY and FYNNEI. CDR3 sequence (DNA): TGTGCCAGCAGCGCCGGGACTCCGCGCACAGATACGCAGTATTTT. This codes for CASSAGTPRTDTQYF.

This chain joins TRBV15 and TRBJ2-3; no definite D call. Trimming left V 0 bases short and J 4 bases short, with 17 bases between. The germline gives CDR1 LNHNV, CDR2 YYDKDF (reference sequence). The CDR3 contains 17 residues. CDR3 in amino acids: CATSRDLLGHFPDTQYF. CDR3 nucleotides: TGTGCCACCAGCAGAGATTTGTTGGGCCATTTCCCAGATACGCAGTATTTT.

The chain employs TRBV6-2 or TRBV6-3 and TRBJ2-2, with D tentatively TRBD2 (6 bases). V lost 6 bases and J lost 3, with 14 bases in between. This CDR3 contains 15 residues. Germline V gives CDR1 MNHEY, CDR2 SVGEGT. The CDR3 sequence is CASSLSGADTGELFF. The CDR3 DNA sequence: TGTGCCAGCAGCCTTAGCGGAGCGGACACCGGGGAGCTGTTTTTT.

The sample holds a few counts of this clonotype. V and J are TRBV4-1 and TRBJ2-7; the match to TRBD2 covers 10 bases. This CDR3 contains 16 residues. CDR1 MGHRA and CDR2 YSYEKL come from the germline V gene. Trimming cost V 2 bases and J 2 bases; bases outside gene matches: 6. CDR3 amino acids: CASSQFLLAGTYEQYF. The DNA for the CDR3 is TGCGCCAGCAGCCAATTTTTACTAGCGGGAACCTACGAGCAGTACTTC.

V usage is TRBV2 and J usage is TRBJ2-7; no firm D call. Germline CDR1 is SNHLY and CDR2 is FYNNEI. The CDR3 runs 15 residues. V lost 4 bases and J lost 3, with 16 bases in between. CDR3 protein: CASSGWRTEIYEQYF. The CDR3 DNA reads as TGTGCCAGCAGTGGATGGCGGACCGAGATCTACGAGCAGTACTTC.

The CDR3 DNA is TGTGCCAGCAGCTTGATTAGCGAGAGCTCCTACAATGAGCAGTTCTTC. This sequence encodes CASSLISESSYNEQFF. The chain couples TRBV7-2 to TRBJ2-1, with a weak D call TRBD2 (5 bases). In germline, CDR1 is SGHTA, CDR2 FQGNSA. The V end lost 3 bases, the J end lost 0 bases, and 12 bases lay between the germline ends. CDR3 length: 16 amino acids.

The V gene is TRBV7-2, the J gene TRBJ2-3, with D maybe TRBD2 (6 bases). The CDR3 has 16 amino acids. Germline V gene lookup returns CDR1 SGHTA and CDR2 FQGNSA. V was pared by 1 base and J by 0 bases, with 11 bases between. CDR3: CASSLVGRPSTDTQYF. In DNA, the CDR3 is TGTGCCAGCAGCTTAGTAGGGAGGCCTAGCACAGATACGCAGTATTTT.

This clonotype was seen a few times. The chain combines TRBV28 with TRBJ1-5; unclear D gene. This CDR3 comprises 15 residues. The V end lost 3 bases, the J end lost 3 bases, and 12 bases lay between the germline ends. Germline loops: CDR1 MDHEN, CDR2 SYDVKM. The chain's CDR3 is CASSFAGASNQPQHF. CDR3 coding DNA: TGTGCCAGCAGTTTCGCAGGCGCATCCAATCAGCCCCAGCATTTT.